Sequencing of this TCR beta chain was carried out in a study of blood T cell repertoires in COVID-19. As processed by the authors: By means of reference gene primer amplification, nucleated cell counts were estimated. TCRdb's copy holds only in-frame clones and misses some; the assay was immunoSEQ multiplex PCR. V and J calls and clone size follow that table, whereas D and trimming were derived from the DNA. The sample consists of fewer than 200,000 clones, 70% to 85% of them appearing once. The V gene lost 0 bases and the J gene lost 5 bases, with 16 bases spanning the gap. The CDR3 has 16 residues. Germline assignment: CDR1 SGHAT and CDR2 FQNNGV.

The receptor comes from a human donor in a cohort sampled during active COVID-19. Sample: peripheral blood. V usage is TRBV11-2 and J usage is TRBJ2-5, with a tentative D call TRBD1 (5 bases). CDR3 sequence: CASSLDNLQGLETQYF. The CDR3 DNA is TGTGCCAGCAGCTTAGATAATTTGCAGGGTTTGGAGACCCAGTACTTC.